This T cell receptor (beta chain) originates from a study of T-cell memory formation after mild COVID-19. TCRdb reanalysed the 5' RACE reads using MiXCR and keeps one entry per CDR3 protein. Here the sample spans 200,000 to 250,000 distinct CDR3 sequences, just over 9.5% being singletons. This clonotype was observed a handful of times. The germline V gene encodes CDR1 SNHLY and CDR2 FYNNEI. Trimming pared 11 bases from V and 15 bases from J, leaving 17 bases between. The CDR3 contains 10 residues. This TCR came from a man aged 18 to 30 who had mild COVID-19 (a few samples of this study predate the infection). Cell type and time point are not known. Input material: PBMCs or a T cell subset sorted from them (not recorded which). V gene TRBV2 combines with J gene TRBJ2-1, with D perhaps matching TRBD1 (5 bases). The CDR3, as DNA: TGTGCCCCAAGGGGCAGCACCGGGTTCTTC. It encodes CAPRGSTGFF.